Below are 25 T cell receptor beta chains sequenced from a single sample in a study of T cells in Graves' hyperthyroidism and ophthalmopathy. TCR beta CDR3 regions were amplified from RNA. HTBI primers were the set used in a first-round RT-PCR of the TCR CDR3. MiXCR, applied by TCRdb to the multiplex PCR reads, yields one record per CDR3 protein. The sample lists 310,000 or so distinct CDR3 sequences, 15% to 20% occurring once. The sequenced sample consisted of blood. These receptors all come from a woman aged 55-70 years with Graves' ophthalmopathy.

As regards this clonotype: A much larger clonotype is one base distant, so this may be a read error. V is TRBV6-2 or TRBV6-3 and J is TRBJ1-5; 8 bases fit TRBD1. From germline, CDR1 is MNHEY and CDR2 SVGEGT. J gave up 3 bases and V 2 bases, and 9 bases lay outside the gene matches. The CDR3 is made up of 17 amino acids. The CDR3 sequence: CASSYGQGGWDNQPQHF. DNA of the CDR3: TGTGCCAGCAGTTACGGACAGGGTGGTTGGGACAATCAGCCCCAGCATTTT.

This clonotype came up a few times. V usage is TRBV7-9 and J usage is TRBJ2-2; D assignment may be TRBD1 or TRBD2 (5 bases each). CDR3 length: 15 amino acids. Per germline, CDR1 SEHNR and CDR2 FQNEAQ (reference sequence). V gave up 5 bases and J gave up 6 bases, with 16 bases separating them. For the CDR3, the DNA is TGTGCCAGCAGCCCCAGGGACCTTAGGCCCGGGGAGCTGTTTTTT. Its protein product is CASSPRDLRPGELFF. The full variable domain, rest sourced from reference TRBV7-9 and TRBJ2-2, is DTGVSQNPRHKITKRGQNVTFRCDPISEHNRLYWYRQTLGQGPEFLTYFQNEAQLEKSRLLSDRFSAERPKGSFSTLEIQRTEQGDSAMYLCASSPRDLRPGELFFGEGSRLTVL.

This clonotype was detected a few times. The chain combines TRBV20-1 with TRBJ1-3, with D possibly TRBD1 on 5 matching bases. Trimming left V 3 bases short and J 2 bases short, with 11 bases between. Germline V CDR1 and CDR2: DFQATT, SNEGSKA (reference sequence). The CDR3 is made up of 14 amino acids. This chain's CDR3 is CSASKGFAGNTIYF. For the CDR3, the DNA is TGCAGTGCTAGCAAGGGGTTCGCTGGAAACACCATATATTTT.

The rearrangement uses TRBV5-1 and TRBJ2-7; D not resolved. Germline lookup yields CDR1 SGHRS and CDR2 YFSETQ. This CDR3 is 15 amino acids long. Trimming pared 5 bases from V and 0 bases from J, leaving 15 bases between. The CDR3 DNA reads as TGCGCCAGCAGACCTGACTCGTCCTTCTCCTACGAGCAGTACTTC. Its protein product is CASRPDSSFSYEQYF.

This clonotype appeared a few times. V usage is TRBV5-5 and J usage is TRBJ2-2, with TRBD2 matching 11 bases. The germline CDR1 and CDR2 sequences are SGHKS and YYEKEE (reference sequence). The CDR3 has 17 residues. Unmatched junction bases numbered 6, after V lost 4 bases and J lost 1 base. In nucleotides, the CDR3 is TGTGCCAGCAGCGCTACCGGGACTAGCGGGAACACCGGGGAGCTGTTTTTT. This sequence encodes CASSATGTSGNTGELFF.

V is TRBV19 and J is TRBJ1-5; tentatively, D is TRBD1 (6 bases). Germline assignment: CDR1 LNHDA and CDR2 SQIVND (reference sequence). The length of the CDR3 is 20 residues. V lost 3 bases and J 0 bases, leaving 24 bases between the germline ends. Written as DNA, the CDR3 is TGTGCCAGTAGTATGCTAATTACAGGGACTTCACACCTTAGCAATCAGCCCCAGCATTTT. Its translation: CASSMLITGTSHLSNQPQHF.

This chain uses TRBV7-2 with TRBJ1-1, with D possibly being TRBD1 (5 bases). Trimming shortened V by 7 bases and J by 3 bases, and 15 bases separated the two germline ends. The CDR3 length is 14 residues. Germline V gene lookup returns CDR1 SGHTA and CDR2 FQGNSA. CDR3 sequence (DNA): TGTGCCAGCACCAGTGAGGGGTGGGACACTGAAGCTTTCTTT. It translates to CASTSEGWDTEAFF.

There are many counts of this clonotype. V and J are TRBV5-1 and TRBJ1-1, with 9 bases aligning to TRBD1. V trimming: 4 bases; J trimming: 3 bases; junction bases outside the gene matches: 13. The CDR3 loop spans 17 amino acids. Germline loops: CDR1 SGHRS, CDR2 YFSETQ. Written as DNA, the CDR3 is TGCGCCAGCAGCACCTACCGAGGACAGGGGTACGACACTGAAGCTTTCTTT. Translation gives CASSTYRGQGYDTEAFF.

This rearrangement joins TRBV28 to TRBJ2-1; D possibly corresponds to TRBD1 (9 bases). The V end was cut by 3 bases, the J end by 4 bases, with 22 bases between. This CDR3 spans 18 amino acids. Germline V gene lookup returns CDR1 MDHEN and CDR2 SYDVKM. CDR3 coding DNA: TGTGCCAGCAGTTTTGATATAGCGGGACAGGGCCGATACAATGAGCAGTTCTTC. Translated, it gives CASSFDIAGQGRYNEQFF.

This clonotype was counted at least ten times. The chain has TRBV2 and TRBJ2-5; tentatively, D is TRBD2 (7 bases). Per the germline V gene, CDR1 is SNHLY and CDR2 is FYNNEI. The CDR3 has 14 amino acids. Trimming cost V 8 bases and J 1 base, with 14 bases left between them. In DNA form, the CDR3 reads TGTGCCAGCCCCCCCCGGGGGGCCCAAGAGACCCAGTACTTC. Amino acids: CASPPRGAQETQYF.

This clonotype was found many times. The rearrangement links TRBV7-3 to TRBJ2-2, with D perhaps TRBD1 (5 bases). This CDR3 spans 16 amino acids. The germline V gene has CDR1 SGHTA and CDR2 FQGTGA. The V end was cut by 5 bases, the J end by 0 bases, with 13 bases between. The CDR3 coding sequence is TGTGCCAGCAGCCCGTCTCGGACACCGAACACCGGGGAGCTGTTTTTT. Its protein product is CASSPSRTPNTGELFF.

This clonotype was seen ten or more times. The chain employs TRBV20-1 and TRBJ1-2; a possible D gene is TRBD1 (5 bases). Germline lookup yields CDR1 DFQATT and CDR2 SNEGSKA (reference sequence). The CDR3 is 13 amino acids. Trimming cost V 7 bases and J 3 bases, with 15 bases left between them. The chain's CDR3 is CSVSPIGDYGYTF. The CDR3 region has the DNA TGCAGTGTTAGCCCAATAGGGGACTATGGCTACACCTTC.

This clonotype was recorded many times. The chain joins TRBV12-3 or TRBV12-4 to TRBJ2-4; perhaps TRBD2 as D (6 bases). Trimming pared 10 bases from V and 1 base from J, leaving 17 bases between. The CDR3 runs 15 residues. CDR3 sequence reads: CATRGGLRAKNIQYF. CDR3 sequence (DNA): TGTGCCACCCGTGGGGGGTTGAGGGCCAAAAACATTCAGTACTTC.

This clonotype was counted ten times or more. The chain uses TRBV6-2 or TRBV6-3 and TRBJ2-3, with 9 bases identical to TRBD2. The V gene's germline CDR1 is MNHEY and CDR2 SVGEGT. V gave up 6 bases and J gave up 3 bases; unmatched junction bases: 4. The CDR3 consists of 14 residues. CDR3 amino acids: CASRPGLATDTQYF. The CDR3 DNA reads as TGTGCCAGCAGACCCGGACTAGCGACAGATACGCAGTATTTT.

This clonotype was found many times. This chain joins TRBV11-3 and TRBJ2-1; perhaps TRBD2 as D (5 bases). CDR1 SGHNT and CDR2 YENEEA come from the germline V gene. V lost 4 bases, J lost 9 bases, and 13 bases lay in between. CDR3 length: 13 residues. The CDR3 is CASSSGRDFEQFF. The CDR3, as DNA: TGTGCCAGCAGCTCCGGACGGGATTTTGAGCAGTTCTTC.

This clonotype was recorded a few times. This rearrangement joins TRBV4-1 to TRBJ1-4, with D unresolved. Germline V gene sequence: CDR1 MGHRA, CDR2 YSYEKL. Trimming left V 3 bases short and J 7 bases short, with 15 bases between. The CDR3 runs to 15 residues. CDR3 nucleotide sequence: TGCGCCAGCAGCCAGGTGGGAGGGAACGGTGAAAAACTGTTTTTT. Translating it yields CASSQVGGNGEKLFF.

This clonotype showed up just a few times. The rearrangement links TRBV27 to TRBJ2-3; 9 bases are shared with TRBD2. The J segment lost 2 bases and the V segment lost 2 bases, leaving 5 bases of the junction unmatched. The germline CDR1 and CDR2 sequences are MNHEY and SMNVEV (reference sequence). The CDR3 is made up of 16 amino acids. Here the CDR3 DNA reads TGTGCCAGCAGTTTAGGGGCGGGGGGGATCACAGATACGCAGTATTTT. It is translated as CASSLGAGGITDTQYF.

The V call is TRBV6-5, the J call TRBJ2-2; TRBD1 aligns across 12 bases. V trimming: 4 bases; J trimming: 0 bases; junction bases outside the gene matches: 3. The length of the CDR3 is 17 residues. The germline V gene encodes CDR1 MNHEY and CDR2 SVGAGI. CDR3 sequence reads: CASSSGTGGPNTGELFF. The CDR3 DNA reads TGTGCCAGCAGTTCCGGGACAGGGGGCCCGAACACCGGGGAGCTGTTTTTT.

This clonotype was seen at least ten times. This sequence joins TRBV10-3 and TRBJ2-3; perhaps D is TRBD1 or TRBD2 (5 bases each). Germline lookup yields CDR1 ENHRY and CDR2 SYGVKD. The length of the CDR3 is 14 residues. V was shortened by 6 bases and J by 1 base, with 11 bases between the two germline ends. The CDR3 nucleotides read TGTGCCATCAGGGGGGACCCGGGCACAGATACGCAGTATTTT. Translating gives CAIRGDPGTDTQYF.

This clonotype was seen repeatedly, ten times or more. The V and J genes are TRBV11-2 and TRBJ1-2; D might be TRBD1 (5 bases). This CDR3 spans 15 amino acids. V was cut by 3 bases and J by 0 bases, with 11 bases left in between. Germline V gene sequence: CDR1 SGHAT, CDR2 FQNNGV. CDR3 nucleotides: TGTGCCAGCAGCTTGCCCGGGACTCCTAACTATGGCTACACCTTC. Residues: CASSLPGTPNYGYTF.

V is TRBV12-3 or TRBV12-4 and J is TRBJ1-1, with D unclear. V was trimmed by 2 bases and J by 1 base, leaving 11 bases between them. The CDR3 runs to 15 residues. In nucleotides, the CDR3 is TGTGCCAGCAGTTTATCAGGTTTTAGGAACACTGAAGCTTTCTTT. The encoded protein is CASSLSGFRNTEAFF.

The V and J genes are TRBV5-8 and TRBJ2-1, with D possibly being TRBD2 (6 bases). Per germline, CDR1 SGHTS and CDR2 YDEGEE. The CDR3 consists of 15 residues. Trimming took 4 bases from V and 5 from J, leaving 16 bases between them. The CDR3 region is CASSARDWINNEQFF. The CDR3 region has the DNA TGTGCCAGCAGCGCCCGGGACTGGATAAACAATGAGCAGTTCTTC.

This clonotype was found many times. The rearrangement uses TRBV20-1 and TRBJ2-7, with 7 bases identical to TRBD1. Unmatched junction bases numbered 10, after V lost 3 bases and J lost 2 bases. Germline V lookup: CDR1 DFQATT, CDR2 SNEGSKA (reference sequence). The CDR3 consists of 15 residues. The CDR3: CSARTPGQSPYEQYF. The DNA of the CDR3 is TGCAGTGCTAGGACCCCGGGACAGAGCCCCTACGAGCAGTACTTC.

This clonotype has at least ten counts. The CDR3 DNA reads TGTGCTAGGGCCTCGGTGGGACAGGGAGACACCGGGGAGCTGTTTTTT. The encoded protein is CARASVGQGDTGELFF. The rearrangement links TRBV12-5 to TRBJ2-2, with 9 bases lining up with TRBD1. The length of the CDR3 is 16 residues. CDR1 LGHNT and CDR2 FRNRAP come from the germline V gene. With 9 bases clipped from V and 3 bases from J, the junction kept 11 bases outside the gene matches.

In this sample, this clonotype turned up many times. The chain employs TRBV27 and TRBJ1-5, with D possibly TRBD1 on 6 matching bases. The CDR3 loop spans 13 amino acids. The ends were cut back, 6 bases at V and 6 bases at J, with 12 bases in the middle. Germline-derived CDR1 and CDR2 are MNHEY and SMNVEV (reference sequence). CDR3 loop: CASRTGPTQPQHF. The CDR3, as DNA: TGTGCCAGCAGGACAGGCCCTACTCAGCCCCAGCATTTT.